These 14 T cell receptor beta chains were sequenced from one sample in a study of shared clonotypes between healthy human individuals. Data came from immunoSEQ multiplex PCR; TCRdb stores just in-frame clones and leaves some out. Seen here are roughly 490,000 clones, 76% observed once, and the top ten hold 10% to 15%. The sample consisted of PBMCs. The receptors here all came from a woman aged 40 to 50 in good health. Some clones in this sample may be carry-over from other donors' samples.

The chain combines TRBV11-2 with TRBJ1-1; D is possibly TRBD1 (6 bases). CDR1 is SGHAT, CDR2 FQNNGV, per germline. Trimming cost V 3 bases and J 4 bases, with 18 bases left between them. The CDR3 sequence is 16 residues long. CDR3: CASSLLGGAVSTEAFF. The CDR3 DNA reads TGTGCCAGCAGCTTGCTTGGGGGGGCCGTTAGCACTGAAGCTTTCTTT. Full variable domain (missing parts from reference TRBV11-2 and TRBJ1-1): EAGVAQSPRYKIIEKRQSVAFWCNPISGHATLYWYQQILGQGPKLLIQFQNNGVVDDSQLPKDRFSAERLKGVDSTLKIQPAKLEDSAVYLCASSLLGGAVSTEAFFGQGTRLTVV.

This clone was seen only once. This likely traces to a read error, being one base from a far larger clone. This CDR3 is also generated by other DNA sequences in the sample. The rearrangement links TRBV7-2 to TRBJ2-5; 7 bases are shared with TRBD1. Germline V lookup: CDR1 SGHTA, CDR2 FQGNSA. The CDR3 is made up of 16 amino acids. The CDR3 reads CASSTTGVGPQETQYF. The CDR3 region has the DNA TGCGCCAGCAGCACCACAGGGGTGGGGCCTCAAGAGACCCAGTACTTC.

At least ten counts were recorded for this clone. The chain has TRBV7-3 and TRBJ2-2; 7 bases map to TRBD1. Germline assignment: CDR1 SGHTA and CDR2 FQGTGA. The CDR3 has 15 amino acids. Germline trimming cut 6 bases from V and 7 bases from J; bases unmatched to any gene: 11. CDR3 region: CASSSTGVSGGELFF. In DNA, the CDR3 is TGTGCCAGCAGTTCCACAGGGGTCTCGGGCGGGGAGCTGTTTTTT.

The chain has TRBV7-9 and TRBJ2-7; TRBD1 aligns across 8 bases. V gave up 5 bases and J gave up 2 bases; unmatched junction bases: 5. This CDR3 has 14 residues. Germline V gives CDR1 SEHNR, CDR2 FQNEAQ (reference sequence). Written as DNA, the CDR3 is TGTGCCAGCAGCCAGGACAGGGCGACCTACGAGCAGTACTTC. Protein product: CASSQDRATYEQYF.

The V and J genes are TRBV4-3 and TRBJ2-2; no clear D. Trimming took 2 bases from V and 4 from J, leaving 14 bases between them. This CDR3 is built from 16 residues. Germline V gives CDR1 LGHNA, CDR2 YSLEER. CDR3 bases: TGCGCCAGCAGCCAACAGTCCCGGGTCGCCACCGGGGAGCTGTTTTTT. Amino acid sequence: CASSQQSRVATGELFF.

V is TRBV27 and J is TRBJ1-1; possibly TRBD1 for D (6 bases). V lost 6 bases and J 4 bases, leaving 15 bases between the germline ends. Looked up from germline, CDR1 is MNHEY and CDR2 is SMNVEV (reference sequence). The CDR3 length is 14 residues. The CDR3 is CASSFGQRVTEAFF. CDR3 bases: TGTGCCAGCAGCTTCGGACAGCGGGTCACTGAAGCTTTCTTT.

The chain links TRBV28 to TRBJ2-3, with 9 bases that match TRBD1. This CDR3 has 15 residues. Germline CDR1 reads MDHEN; CDR2 reads SYDVKM. V trimming: 7 bases; J trimming: 2 bases; junction bases outside the gene matches: 7. This CDR3 reads CASTGTGTITDTQYF. CDR3 in DNA: TGTGCCAGCACTGGGACAGGGACGATCACAGATACGCAGTATTTT. Full variable domain (rest looked up from reference TRBV28 and TRBJ2-3): DVKVTQSSRYLVKRTGEKVFLECVQDMDHENMFWYRQDPGLGLRLIYFSYDVKMKEKGDIPEGYSVSREKKERFSLILESASTNQTSMYLCASTGTGTITDTQYFGPGTRLTVL.

The rearrangement links TRBV27 to TRBJ2-7; 10 bases agree with TRBD2. Per germline, CDR1 MNHEY and CDR2 SMNVEV (reference sequence). The length of the CDR3 is 15 residues. The junction had 6 bases not matched to a gene; V was cut back by 0 bases and J by 7 bases. CDR3 sequence reads: CASSLSSGRPMEQYF. The CDR3 DNA reads as TGTGCCAGCAGTTTATCTAGCGGGAGGCCCATGGAGCAGTACTTC.

This clone has a single count. The chain has TRBV18 and TRBJ1-2; 9 positions match TRBD1. J gave up 10 bases and V 1 base, and 13 bases lay outside the gene matches. CDR1 KGHSH and CDR2 LQKENI come from the germline V gene. The CDR3 has 16 amino acids. The CDR3 coding sequence is TGTGCCAGCTCACCACAACAGGGGGCCCGAGGGTCGGACTACACCTTC. As protein: CASSPQQGARGSDYTF.

The chain has TRBV5-4 and TRBJ2-1; TRBD2 aligns across 7 bases. The length of the CDR3 is 16 residues. The V gene end was trimmed by 0 bases and the J gene end by 0 bases; junction bases not matched to a gene: 3. CDR1 SGHNT and CDR2 YYREEE come from the germline V gene (reference sequence). The CDR3 DNA follows: TGTGCCAGCAGCTTGGATCTAGCGGTCTCCTACAATGAGCAGTTCTTC. This translates into CASSLDLAVSYNEQFF.

V and J are TRBV5-1 and TRBJ1-2; 11 bases are shared with TRBD1. Germline trimming cut 7 bases from V and 7 bases from J; bases unmatched to any gene: 12. The germline CDR1 and CDR2 sequences are SGHRS and YFSETQ. The CDR3 is made up of 15 amino acids. CDR3 in DNA: TGCGCCAGCTCCAGCAGGACAGGGGGCGCATCTGGCTACACCTTC. Translating it yields CASSSRTGGASGYTF.

The chain recombines TRBV27 with TRBJ1-5; possible D gene TRBD1, 6 bases. V shed 2 bases and J shed 6 bases, with 14 bases lying between them. The germline V gene encodes CDR1 MNHEY and CDR2 SMNVEV (reference sequence). This CDR3 comprises 15 residues. Here the CDR3 reads CASSLEGGTGQPQHF. DNA for the CDR3: TGTGCCAGCAGTTTAGAGGGGGGAACCGGTCAGCCCCAGCATTTT.

The chain carries TRBV5-6 and TRBJ2-5; no firm D call. The J call may be wrong; the DNA end is better matched by TRBJ2-7. Germline loops: CDR1 SGHDT, CDR2 YYEEEE. The CDR3 is made up of 13 amino acids. CDR3 DNA sequence: TGTGCCAGCAGCCTGAATCCAGAGTACGAGCAGTACTTC. It codes for CASSLNPEYEQYF.

The rearrangement uses TRBV5-4 and TRBJ2-2, with a tentative D call TRBD1 (6 bases). This CDR3 contains 14 residues. Trimming left V 4 bases short and J 7 bases short, with 14 bases between. Germline V gene sequence: CDR1 SGHNT, CDR2 YYREEE (reference sequence). The CDR3 DNA is TGTGCCAGCAGCGCTCCCCGACAGGTCGGGGAGCTGTTTTTT. It yields the protein CASSAPRQVGELFF.